This T cell receptor (beta chain) was identified during a study of CD8 T cells in ankylosing spondylitis. Study observations and caveats: Disease-linked clones bore a CD8+ phenotype, appearing relatively rarely in peripheral blood. From matched ankylosing spondylitis synovial fluid, disease-linked clones were reportedly recovered at significantly enriched levels. Earlier work had already found some motif variants in reactive arthritis synovial fluid and blood. Ankylosing spondylitis blood appeared to carry a characteristic TCR beta motif of roughly 8 highly homologous variants.

This clonotype was detected a few times. Its antigen is undetermined. TCRdb redid the calling of the 5' RACE reads with MiXCR, one entry per CDR3 protein. The table includes fewer than 200,000 distinct CDR3 sequences, approximately 16% detected once. The V gene lost 2 bases and the J gene lost 5 bases, with 5 bases spanning the gap. Germline V gives CDR1 ENHRY, CDR2 SYGVKD. The CDR3 runs 12 residues. The J gene is TRBJ2-3, the V gene TRBV10-3; D not resolved. The TCR sequence derives from a male donor with ankylosing spondylitis or in good health (not recorded which). Sequences were obtained from blood, either unsorted or a sorted T cell fraction (not recorded which). The CDR3 nucleotides read TGTGCCATCAGTGAGCAGAGAGATACGCAGTATTTT. Protein sequence: CAISEQRDTQYF.